These 3 T cell receptor beta chains were all obtained from the same sample, sequenced in a study of blood T cell repertoires in COVID-19 (dated by TCRdb to the early 2020s). The protocol used for the library was the immunoSEQ multiplex PCR assay. Entries here come from immuneACCESS through TCRdb and include only in-frame sequences with V and J called. Some clones fail to appear in such tables; in the studies checked, an unresolved V gene covers under half of the shortfall, and the cause of the remainder is unknown. The sample yields about 380,000 clones; approximately 80% were counted once. The biggest ten clones account for around 1.1% of the sample. Sequenced material: peripheral blood. These receptors came from a human donor with acute or convalescent COVID-19. The donor label of this sample is uncertain.

With regard to this clone: Distinct nucleotide sequences in the sample also encode this CDR3. The chain combines TRBV14 with TRBJ1-1; no clear D gene. V dropped 6 bases and J dropped 0 bases, with 8 bases sitting between them. CDR1 and CDR2 from the germline V gene are SGHDN and FVKESK. The CDR3 consists of 13 residues. CDR3 DNA: TGTGCCAGCAGTCCCTCCTTGAACACTGAAGCTTTCTTT. Translating gives CASSPSLNTEAFF.

The chain couples TRBV2 to TRBJ1-5, with 7 bases that match TRBD1. V gave up 3 bases and J gave up 0 bases; unmatched junction bases: 2. The CDR3 sequence is 15 residues long. CDR1 and CDR2 (germline): SNHLY, FYNNEI. CDR3 loop: CASSETGHSNQPQHF. For the CDR3, the DNA is TGTGCCAGCAGTGAGACAGGGCATAGCAATCAGCCCCAGCATTTT.

The chain carries TRBV28 and TRBJ1-4; D is possibly TRBD1 (5 bases). CDR3 length: 18 residues. V was clipped by 11 bases and J by 0 bases, with 25 bases between them. Germline CDR1 is MDHEN and CDR2 is SYDVKM. The CDR3 DNA reads TGTGCCGCAGCAAGCGGGGGGAACTCGTTTGCAACTAATGAAAAACTGTTTTTT. Residues: CAAASGGNSFATNEKLFF.